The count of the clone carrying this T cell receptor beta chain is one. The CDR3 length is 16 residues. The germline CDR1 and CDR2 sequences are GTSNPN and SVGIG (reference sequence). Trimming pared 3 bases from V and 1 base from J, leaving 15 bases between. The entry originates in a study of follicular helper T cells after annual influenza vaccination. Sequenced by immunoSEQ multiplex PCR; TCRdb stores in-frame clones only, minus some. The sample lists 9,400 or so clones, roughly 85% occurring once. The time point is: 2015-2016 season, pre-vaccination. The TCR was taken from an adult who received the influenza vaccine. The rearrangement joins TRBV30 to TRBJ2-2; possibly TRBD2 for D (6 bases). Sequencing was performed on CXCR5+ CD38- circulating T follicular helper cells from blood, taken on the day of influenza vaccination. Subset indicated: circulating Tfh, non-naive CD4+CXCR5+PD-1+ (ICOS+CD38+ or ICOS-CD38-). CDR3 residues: CAWSLGGAGNTGELFF. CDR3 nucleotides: TGTGCCTGGAGCCTCGGCGGGGCAGGGAACACCGGGGAGCTGTTTTTT.